Following are 11 T cell receptor beta chains from one sample sequenced in a study of T cell responses to AZD1222 COVID-19 vaccine. Measured with immunoSEQ multiplex PCR; TCRdb has only the in-frame clones, and not every one. Of 45,000 to 55,000 clones detected, approximately 79% appear once; the ten largest clones hold around 20%. Specimen: peripheral blood, collected on day 0 of MenACWY control vaccination. Receptors were obtained from an adult in good health.

This clone was detected only a few times. V and J are TRBV3-1 (or the pseudogene TRBV3-2) and TRBJ2-1, with 13 positions matching TRBD2. The CDR3 covers 19 residues. Germline V gene data show CDR1 as LGHDT and CDR2 as YNNKEL (reference sequence). The trim removed 2 bases at V and 8 bases at J, leaving 15 bases unmatched. CDR3 protein: CASSQMAPRLAGGWHEQFF. The CDR3 DNA follows: TGTGCCAGCAGCCAAATGGCCCCCAGACTAGCGGGAGGATGGCATGAGCAGTTCTTC.

This clone has just one count. The rearrangement joins TRBV19 to TRBJ1-5; D is unclear. Germline V CDR1 and CDR2: LNHDA, SQIVND (reference sequence). The CDR3 spans 14 residues. Trimming removed 7 bases from V and 4 bases from J, with 14 bases in between. The CDR3 DNA is TGTGCCAGTAAGTACCGACAATTAAATCAGCCCCAGCATTTT. Translated: CASKYRQLNQPQHF.

The CDR3, as DNA: TGTGCCACCAGTGAGCACGGGACAGGGGGGACTGGTGGCTACACCTTC. Encoded protein: CATSEHGTGGTGGYTF. The chain has TRBV24-1 and TRBJ1-2; 11 nucleotides line up with TRBD1. After removal of 4 bases from V and 7 bases from J, the junction contained 10 bases not matched to a gene. Germline V lookup: CDR1 KGHDR, CDR2 SFDVKD. This CDR3 comprises 16 residues.

This chain links TRBV5-4 with TRBJ2-5; perhaps TRBD1 as D (6 bases). V was shortened by 6 bases and J by 5 bases, with 17 bases between the two germline ends. Looked up from germline, CDR1 is SGHNT and CDR2 is YYREEE (reference sequence). The CDR3 runs 14 residues. This chain's CDR3 is CASTQAGARETQYF. CDR3 sequence (DNA): TGTGCCAGCACCCAGGCAGGGGCCCGCGAGACCCAGTACTTC. The variable domain in full, completed from reference TRBV5-4 and TRBJ2-5, reads ETGVTQSPTHLIKTRGQQVTLRCSSQSGHNTVSWYQQALGQGPQFIFQYYREEENGRGNFPPRFSGLQFPNYSSELNVNALELDDSALYLCASTQAGARETQYFGPGTRLLVL.

In the case of this clone: The sample carries other DNA sequences with the same CDR3. The rearrangement uses TRBV9 and TRBJ2-3; a weak D match, TRBD2 (6 bases). V lost 4 bases to trimming and J lost 2 bases, with 11 bases between them. The CDR3 totals 14 residues. Germline V lookup: CDR1 SGDLS, CDR2 YYNGEE. CDR3 DNA sequence: TGTGCCAGCAGCCCGAGCGGGTCCACAGATACGCAGTATTTT. This encodes CASSPSGSTDTQYF.

The chain carries TRBV5-1 and TRBJ2-3; 10 bases match TRBD2. From germline, CDR1 is SGHRS and CDR2 YFSETQ. CDR3 length: 15 residues. Trimming cost V 5 bases and J 5 bases; bases outside gene matches: 8. The CDR3 DNA reads as TGCGCCAGCAGGGTAAGCGGGGGGGCCGTAGATACGCAGTATTTT. Its translation: CASRVSGGAVDTQYF.

The genes are TRBV5-5 and TRBJ2-7; TRBD1 might be the D (6 bases). CDR3 length equals 14 residues. Trimming removed 5 bases at V and 3 bases at J, with 15 bases between. Germline lookup yields CDR1 SGHKS and CDR2 YYEKEE (reference sequence). CDR3 in amino acids: CASSFPGHVYEQYF. CDR3 coding DNA: TGTGCCAGCAGTTTTCCGGGACACGTCTACGAGCAGTACTTC.

The rearrangement links TRBV19 to TRBJ1-4, with 10 bases aligning to TRBD1. Germline V gene sequence: CDR1 LNHDA, CDR2 SQIVND (reference sequence). V shed 10 bases, J shed 10 bases, and the junction held 15 bases outside the gene matches. The CDR3 has 15 residues. The CDR3 sequence: CATQRWGTGVGKLFF. The CDR3 nucleotides are TGTGCCACCCAAAGGTGGGGGACAGGGGTAGGAAAACTGTTTTTT.

The rearrangement uses TRBV7-2 and TRBJ1-5; TRBD1 might be the D (6 bases). The V end lost 3 bases, the J end lost 1 base, and 10 bases lay between the germline ends. The germline V gene encodes CDR1 SGHTA and CDR2 FQGNSA. The CDR3 spans 15 residues. CDR3 nucleotide sequence: TGTGCCAGCAGCTTGGGGGCGGGAAGCAATCAGCCCCAGCATTTT. This encodes CASSLGAGSNQPQHF.

This chain uses TRBV5-1 with TRBJ2-3; D perhaps matches TRBD1 (6 bases). The CDR3 contains 14 residues. V was clipped by 0 bases and J by 1 base, with 6 bases between them. Germline values: CDR1 SGHRS, CDR2 YFSETQ. This CDR3 reads CASSLDRGTDTQYF. DNA of the CDR3: TGCGCCAGCAGCTTGGACAGGGGCACAGATACGCAGTATTTT.

This clone came up once. The chain carries TRBV9 and TRBJ1-3, with D hard to call. V dropped 3 bases and J dropped 0 bases, with 10 bases sitting between them. This CDR3 has 15 amino acids. Per germline, CDR1 SGDLS and CDR2 YYNGEE. CDR3 DNA sequence: TGTGCCAGCAGCGCGGTTGGGGACTCTGGAAACACCATATATTTT. This gives the protein CASSAVGDSGNTIYF. The full variable domain, with the rest looked up from reference TRBV9 and TRBJ1-3, is DSGVTQTPKHLITATGQRVTLRCSPRSGDLSVYWYQQSLDQGLQFLIQYYNGEERAKGNILERFSAQQFPDLHSELNLSSLELGDSALYFCASSAVGDSGNTIYFGEGSWLTVV.